The entry that follows covers one TCR beta chain sequence. Its antigen is unidentified. Other nucleotide sequences in the sample specify the same CDR3. The data were obtained in a study of cytomegalovirus exposure and HLA in healthy donors. The overall study: It was reported in a later analysis that the same platform had been used for the roughly 110 validation repertoires as for the 550 to 700 first-cohort repertoires. Study-wide results and limits: It was confirmed in vitro that a few of the CMV-associated chains were specific for CMV antigens. The authors listed some 150 TCR beta chains as cytomegalovirus-associated. The classifier, whose performance was assessed in both the original and validation cohorts, reportedly diagnosed cytomegalovirus status with high specificity and sensitivity.

The V and J ends lost 0 bases and 2 bases respectively, with 5 bases between them. This CDR3 comprises 13 residues. CDR1 is GTSNPN, CDR2 SVGIG, per germline (reference sequence). Clones were sequenced by immunoSEQ multiplex PCR, and TCRdb holds only the in-frame ones, with some missing. The sample shows 65,000 to 80,000 clones, approximately 93% of them seen only once. The J gene is TRBJ1-5, the V gene TRBV30, with D unresolved. The sequencing sample was made of PBMCs. The receptor comes from a woman under 30 in good health and CMV-seropositive. The CDR3 loop reads CAWSVRGNQPQHF. The CDR3 DNA is TGTGCCTGGAGTGTACGGGGCAATCAGCCCCAGCATTTT.